A selection of T cell receptor beta chains follows, all from one sample in a study of blood T cell repertoires in COVID-19. Measured with immunoSEQ multiplex PCR; TCRdb has only the in-frame clones, and not every one. The sample shows approximately 440,000 clones, 80% to 95% of them seen only once. Specimen: PBMCs or T cells enriched from blood (not recorded which). These receptors originate from a man aged 18 to 29 who had recovered from COVID-19. CDR3s leave out the opening cysteine and the closing phenylalanine or tryptophan. A D gene is named only where the DNA matches it firmly.

V gene,D gene,J gene,CDR3 protein
TRBV28,TRBD1,TRBJ1-2,ATSRQGAVYGYT
TRBV7-2,TRBD1,TRBJ2-1,ASSSRTGQVEQF
TRBV10-1,-,TRBJ2-7,ASSESFTGGDEQY
TRBV5-4,TRBD1,TRBJ2-5,ASSPWYPDRGDETQY
TRBV28,-,TRBJ2-5,ASSSNSVGKTQY
TRBV3-1/TRBV3-2,-,TRBJ2-1,ASSPVVRGGNEQF
TRBV9,-,TRBJ1-5,ASSGGRSNQPQH
TRBV28,TRBD2,TRBJ2-1,AATQREISNEQF
TRBV6-5,TRBD1,TRBJ1-2,ASRPGQGSYGYT
TRBV11-2,-,TRBJ2-7,ASSRTSSNSYEQY
TRBV6-5,-,TRBJ1-6,ATLGHANNSPLH
TRBV9,TRBD2,TRBJ2-1,ASSVASSGGDEQF
TRBV7-2,-,TRBJ1-2,ASSFFRGRGGYT
TRBV28,-,TRBJ1-6,ASSLRSSPLH
TRBV5-8,-,TRBJ1-4,ASSLFGGVVEKLF
TRBV19,-,TRBJ1-5,ASSGWSQRNQPQH
TRBV18,TRBD2,TRBJ2-7,ASSPGTSGSEQY
TRBV4-1,-,TRBJ1-4,ASSQVDNPNEKLF
TRBV10-3,-,TRBJ2-7,ATLANDEQY